The rows below give T cell receptor beta chains drawn from one sample of a study of OX40 agonist ivuxolimab in advanced cancers. Some clones are missing from TCRdb's copy, which holds only in-frame ones; the method was immunoSEQ multiplex PCR. This table has roughly 56,000 clones, roughly nine tenths appearing once. Sequencing was performed on CD4+ or CD8+ T cells sorted from blood, taken in a trial of the OX40 agonist ivuxolimab. Receptors originate from an adult with an advanced solid tumor such as melanoma, head and neck, liver or kidney cancer. CDR3s include the opening cysteine and the closing phenylalanine or tryptophan. Each record gives: J gene, clone size, D gene, CDR3 length, V gene, CDR3 protein, CDR3 DNA. D genes are given only for firm matches. Only part of the rows carry a size: once, few, many, or a class if the clone is expanded.

>TRBJ1-1|NA|TRBD1|16|TRBV18
CASSPVYPTGGTEAFF
TGTGCCAGCTCACCCGTTTACCCGACAGGGGGGACTGAAGCTTTCTTT
>TRBJ1-2|NA|TRBD1|17|TRBV19
CASSIRLGTAYNYGYTF
TGTGCCAGTAGTATCCGTTTGGGGACAGCTTATAACTATGGCTACACCTTC
>TRBJ1-1|NA|NA|13|TRBV5-1
CASSVGGNTEAFF
TGCGCCAGCAGCGTCGGGGGCAACACTGAAGCTTTCTTT
>TRBJ2-7|NA|TRBD1|15|TRBV19
CASSIRTGAAYEQYF
TGTGCCAGTAGTATCCGGACAGGGGCCGCCTACGAGCAGTACTTC
>TRBJ1-3|NA|NA|14|TRBV30
CALGPGISGNTIYF
TGTGCCTTGGGGCCGGGCATCTCTGGAAACACCATATATTTT
>TRBJ2-5|NA|NA|14|TRBV10-1
CASSEKGRQETQYF
TGCGCCAGCAGTGAGAAGGGGAGACAAGAGACCCAGTACTTC
>TRBJ2-1|NA|NA|13|TRBV11-3
CASCLPTNNEQFF
TGTGCCAGCTGCCTTCCAACCAACAATGAGCAGTTCTTC
>TRBJ1-5|NA|NA|14|TRBV6-9
CASFPGYSNQPQHF
TGTGCCAGCTTTCCAGGATATAGCAATCAGCCCCAGCATTTT
>TRBJ2-7|NA|NA|15|TRBV7-9
CASSLGGLAPYEQYF
TGTGCCAGCAGCTTGGGGGGTCTGGCTCCCTACGAGCAGTACTTC
>TRBJ2-1|NA|NA|12|TRBV19
CASSSPGDEQFF
TGTGCCAGTAGTTCCCCAGGCGATGAGCAGTTCTTC
>TRBJ2-2|NA|TRBD1|15|TRBV6-1
CASTLTGGITGELFF
TGTGCCAGCACCCTGACAGGGGGTATAACCGGGGAGCTGTTTTTT
>TRBJ2-7|few|NA|19|TRBV5-6
CASSLDLGHRAPLTYEQYF
TGTGCCAGCAGCTTGGACTTGGGACACCGAGCGCCCTTGACTTACGAGCAGTACTTC
>TRBJ2-3|NA|NA|13|TRBV25-1
CASSDPLLITQYF
TGTGCCAGCAGTGACCCCTTATTGATTACGCAGTATTTT
>TRBJ2-1|NA|NA|13|TRBV29-1
CSVGFGRVDEQFF
TGCAGCGTGGGGTTTGGACGGGTCGATGAGCAGTTCTTC
>TRBJ2-3|NA|TRBD2|18|TRBV19
CASSIGRGAGGFTDTQYF
TGTGCCAGTAGTATAGGACGCGGGGCGGGGGGCTTCACAGATACGCAGTATTTT
>TRBJ2-7|NA|TRBD1|13|TRBV6-5
CASSYQQGWEQYF
TGTGCCAGCAGTTACCAACAGGGGTGGGAGCAGTACTTC
>TRBJ1-1|NA|NA|14|TRBV10-2
CASSGRNMNTEAFF
TGCGCCAGCAGTGGACGGAACATGAACACTGAAGCTTTCTTT
>TRBJ2-1|NA|TRBD1|14|TRBV30
CAWSLKGAINEQFF
TGTGCCTGGAGTCTAAAGGGGGCAATCAATGAGCAGTTCTTC
>TRBJ1-2|few|NA|12|TRBV30
CAWSMGRYGYTF
TGTGCCTGGAGTATGGGACGCTATGGCTACACCTTC
>TRBJ1-6|NA|NA|16|TRBV30
CAWSVGGRSYNSPLHF
TGTGCCTGGAGTGTAGGAGGGCGCTCCTATAATTCACCCCTCCACTTT
>TRBJ2-7|NA|NA|11|TRBV6-1
CASSNGRRQYF
TGTGCCAGCAGCAACGGGAGAAGACAGTACTTC
>TRBJ1-1|NA|TRBD1|14|TRBV19
CASSPIVQGAEAFF
TGTGCCAGTAGTCCGATAGTACAGGGGGCTGAAGCTTTCTTT
>TRBJ1-1|NA|NA|14|TRBV27
CASSLRREGDEAFF
TGTGCCAGCAGTTTACGCAGGGAGGGGGATGAAGCTTTCTTT
>TRBJ1-5|NA|NA|14|TRBV6-1
CASRRDSSNQPQHF
TGTGCCAGCAGACGAGACAGTAGCAATCAGCCCCAGCATTTT
>TRBJ1-1|NA|NA|14|TRBV6-5
CASRETGPNTEAFF
TGTGCCAGCAGGGAAACAGGCCCGAACACTGAAGCTTTCTTT
>TRBJ1-2|NA|TRBD1|15|TRBV6-1
CASRGQGLANYGYTF
TGTGCCAGCAGGGGACAGGGATTAGCTAACTATGGCTACACCTTC
>TRBJ2-6|once|NA|15|TRBV28
CASSEEGAGANVLTF
TGTGCCAGCAGTGAGGAGGGGGCTGGGGCCAACGTCCTGACTTTC
>TRBJ2-7|NA|TRBD2|16|TRBV10-3
CAISESGGRNRYEQYF
TGTGCCATCAGTGAGTCGGGCGGGAGAAACCGCTACGAGCAGTACTTC
>TRBJ2-7|NA|NA|14|TRBV2
CASNGARKAYGQYF
TGTGCCAGCAACGGGGCTCGTAAGGCCTACGGGCAGTACTTC
>TRBJ2-3|once|NA|16|TRBV11-3
CASSPEGGAGIDTQYF
TGTGCCAGCAGCCCAGAGGGCGGGGCGGGCATAGATACGCAGTATTTT
>TRBJ2-4|NA|NA|14|TRBV5-1
CASSLGGFRNIQYF
TGCGCCAGCAGCTTGGGAGGCTTCCGGAACATTCAGTACTTC
>TRBJ2-4|once|TRBD2|16|TRBV11-2
CASSLGTGGAKNIQYF
TGTGCCAGCAGCTTAGGGACGGGAGGAGCCAAAAACATTCAGTACTTC
>TRBJ1-5|NA|NA|14|TRBV19
CASSQGIGNQPQHF
TGTGCCAGTAGTCAGGGGATTGGCAATCAGCCCCAGCATTTT
>TRBJ1-5|NA|TRBD1|14|TRBV19
CASSILDRNQPQHF
TGTGCCAGTAGTATACTGGACAGGAATCAGCCCCAGCATTTT